Listed here are 11 T cell receptor beta chains from one sample, sequenced in a study of blood T cell repertoires in COVID-19. Data came from immunoSEQ multiplex PCR; TCRdb stores just in-frame clones and leaves some out. In the table there are about 130,000 clones, about 81% of which are singletons. Sequencing was done on a sample of peripheral blood. The receptor source for this set is a woman aged 80 or older with acute or convalescent COVID-19.

The rearrangement joins TRBV30 to TRBJ2-5, with TRBD1 matching over 7 bases. V lost 4 bases and J lost 3; bases outside the gene matches: 8. The CDR3 length is 14 residues. Germline assignment: CDR1 GTSNPN and CDR2 SVGIG (reference sequence). For the CDR3, the DNA is TGTGCCTGGATTTATAGGGGGCGTAAAGAGACCCAGTACTTC. Residues: CAWIYRGRKETQYF. Supplemented by reference TRBV30 and TRBJ2-5, the full variable domain reads SQTIHQWPATLVQPVGSPLSLECTVEGTSNPNLYWYRQAAGRGLQLLFYSVGIGQISSEVPQNLSASRPQDRQFILSSKKLLLSDSGFYLCAWIYRGRKETQYFGPGTRLLVL.

The chain joins TRBV15 to TRBJ2-3, with D possibly TRBD1 on 6 matching bases. Deletions cut 6 bases from V and 4 bases from J, with 17 bases between. This CDR3 region has 15 residues. Germline loops: CDR1 LNHNV, CDR2 YYDKDF (reference sequence). DNA of the CDR3: TGTGCCACCAGGCCACCGGCGGACAGTGCAGATACGCAGTATTTT. Protein: CATRPPADSADTQYF.

The V gene is TRBV18, the J gene TRBJ2-2, with 10 bases fitting TRBD1. Per the germline V gene, CDR1 is KGHSH and CDR2 is LQKENI. Losses at the gene ends were 3 bases for V and 3 bases for J; bases not matched to a gene: 4. This CDR3 is built from 16 residues. Written as DNA, the CDR3 is TGTGCCAGCTCACCGGGGACAGGGGCCGACACCGGGGAGCTGTTTTTT. Translation gives CASSPGTGADTGELFF.

This clone was seen once. This chain uses TRBV4-3 with TRBJ1-2, with D possibly matching TRBD1 (6 bases). The V end was cut by 0 bases, the J end by 8 bases, with 16 bases between. CDR1 is LGHNA and CDR2 is YSLEER in the germline V gene. The CDR3 runs to 15 residues. The CDR3 reads CASSQDIGGYQGYTF. The CDR3 nucleotides read TGCGCCAGCAGCCAAGATATAGGGGGATATCAAGGCTACACCTTC.

The V and J genes are TRBV6-2 or TRBV6-3 and TRBJ2-2, with 13 positions matching TRBD2. CDR1 MNHEY and CDR2 SVGEGT come from the germline V gene. The CDR3 is made up of 16 amino acids. J was trimmed by 6 bases and V by 5 bases; bases with no gene match: 6. This CDR3 is CASSRTSGSLAGELFF. CDR3 sequence (DNA): TGTGCCAGCAGTCGGACTAGCGGGAGTCTGGCCGGGGAGCTGTTTTTT.

The CDR3 reads CASSSPGQGAKNIQYF. The CDR3, as DNA: TGTGCCAGCAGTTCGCCGGGACAGGGGGCCAAAAACATTCAGTACTTC. This chain connects TRBV7-9 to TRBJ2-4, with 10 bases identical to TRBD1. The germline V gene has CDR1 SEHNR and CDR2 FQNEAQ (reference sequence). The CDR3 has 16 residues. Trimming at V came to 6 bases and at J to 1 base, leaving 6 bases not matched to a gene.

J is TRBJ2-5 and V is TRBV13; the match to TRBD1 covers 10 bases. The CDR3 is 14 amino acids. Trimming removed 6 bases from V and 4 bases from J; junction bases left unmatched: 5. Germline values: CDR1 PRHDT, CDR2 FYEKMQ (reference sequence). DNA for the CDR3: TGTGCCAGCAGAACGACAGGGGGCGGAGAGACCCAGTACTTC. This encodes CASRTTGGGETQYF.

This chain links TRBV28 with TRBJ2-7; 7 bases align to TRBD1. Germline assignment: CDR1 MDHEN and CDR2 SYDVKM. Germline trimming cut 6 bases from V and 3 bases from J; bases unmatched to any gene: 17. The CDR3 runs 17 residues. The CDR3 DNA sequence: TGTGCCAGCAGCGGTCCGTCAACGAGGACAGGAGACTACGAGCAGTACTTC. As protein: CASSGPSTRTGDYEQYF. The whole variable domain, filled in from reference TRBV28 and TRBJ2-7, reads DVKVTQSSRYLVKRTGEKVFLECVQDMDHENMFWYRQDPGLGLRLIYFSYDVKMKEKGDIPEGYSVSREKKERFSLILESASTNQTSMYLCASSGPSTRTGDYEQYFGPGTRLTVT.

This chain joins TRBV3-1 (or the pseudogene TRBV3-2) and TRBJ2-5; D is perhaps TRBD1 (6 bases). Germline V gene data show CDR1 as LGHDT and CDR2 as YNNKEL (reference sequence). The CDR3 extends over 14 amino acids. The V end was cut by 4 bases, the J end by 5 bases, with 14 bases between. Here the CDR3 reads CASSRTQGRETQYF. CDR3 nucleotides: TGTGCCAGCAGCCGGACACAGGGACGGGAGACCCAGTACTTC.

The V call is TRBV19, the J call TRBJ1-1, with 8 bases matching TRBD1. Trimming removed 5 bases from V and 0 bases from J; junction bases left unmatched: 5. There are 15 residues in the CDR3. Germline CDR1 LNHDA, CDR2 SQIVND (reference sequence). In DNA form, the CDR3 reads TGTGCCAGTAGTCTCCACAGGGGGGTGAACACTGAAGCTTTCTTT. Its protein is CASSLHRGVNTEAFF.

CDR3 coding DNA: TGTGCCAGCAGCGCAACCGACAGGGGCCTAGAAGACGCTTTCTTT. Amino acids: CASSATDRGLEDAFF. The rearrangement uses TRBV9 and TRBJ1-1; 8 nucleotides align to TRBD1. CDR3 length: 15 amino acids. The V and J ends lost 3 bases and 11 bases, in that order; junction bases with no gene match: 15. From germline, CDR1 is SGDLS and CDR2 YYNGEE.